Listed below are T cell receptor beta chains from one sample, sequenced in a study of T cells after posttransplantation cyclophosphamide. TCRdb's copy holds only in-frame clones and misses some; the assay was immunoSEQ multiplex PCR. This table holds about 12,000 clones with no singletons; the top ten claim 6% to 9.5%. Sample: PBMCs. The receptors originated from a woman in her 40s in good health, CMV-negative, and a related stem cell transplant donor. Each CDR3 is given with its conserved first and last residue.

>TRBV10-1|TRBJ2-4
CASNPHLAGGHENIQYF
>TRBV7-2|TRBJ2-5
CASSLGGERETQYF
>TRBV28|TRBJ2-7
CASNSPGTGRHSGHF
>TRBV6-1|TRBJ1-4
CASRPDGRGSEKLFF
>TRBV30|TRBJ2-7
CAWSANYEQYF
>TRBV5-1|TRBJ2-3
CASSPDRGTDTQYF
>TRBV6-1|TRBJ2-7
CASSEFRDEQYF
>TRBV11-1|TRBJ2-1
CASSSPRGGGEQFF
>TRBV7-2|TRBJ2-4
CASSSGQGANIQYF
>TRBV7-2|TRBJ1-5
CASSSGTGASNQPQHF
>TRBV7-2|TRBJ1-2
CASSYGQGSAGYTF
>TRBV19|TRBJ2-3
CASSEQINTDTQYF